The 19 T cell receptor beta chains listed next were all sequenced from one sample in a study of vaccination effects on CD4 cells after COVID-19. The antigens these receptors bind are not known. CD4+ T cells specific for antigen were expanded with viral peptide pools by the ViraFEST assay before sequencing. CD4+ T cells were isolated after about eleven days of culture. This table comes from immunoSEQ multiplex PCR, and its TCRdb copy is limited to in-frame clones, with some not included. The sample comprises tens of thousands of clones, 81% of which are singletons, and roughly 2.7% rests with the top ten. Here the sequenced sample was CD4+ T cells from PBMCs cultured with HCoV-229E spike peptides, taken before COVID-19 vaccination. These receptor sequences come from a human donor who received a COVID-19 vaccine.

The rearrangement links TRBV3-1 (or the pseudogene TRBV3-2) to TRBJ2-2; the match to TRBD1 covers 7 bases. CDR1 is LGHDT, CDR2 YNNKEL, per germline (reference sequence). CDR3 length: 15 residues. The ends lost 4 bases at V and 7 bases at J; junction bases unmatched: 9. CDR3 residues: CASSRPDRDGGELFF. CDR3 sequence (DNA): TGTGCCAGCAGCCGACCAGACAGGGATGGCGGGGAGCTGTTTTTT.

CDR3 loop: CATSDTGTGWTGELFF. The CDR3 DNA reads as TGTGCCACCAGTGACACCGGGACAGGGTGGACCGGGGAGCTGTTTTTT. V gene TRBV24-1 combines with J gene TRBJ2-2; 9 nucleotides line up with TRBD1. After removal of 4 bases from V and 5 bases from J, the junction contained 7 bases not matched to a gene. The CDR3 totals 16 residues. Germline V gene data show CDR1 as KGHDR and CDR2 as SFDVKD.

The rearrangement uses TRBV27 and TRBJ1-2, with 8 nucleotides matching TRBD1. There are 13 residues in the CDR3. Germline V gives CDR1 MNHEY, CDR2 SMNVEV (reference sequence). The J segment lost 1 base and the V segment lost 6 bases, leaving 1 base of the junction unmatched. As DNA, the CDR3 is TGTGCCAGCAGACAGGGGGGTAACTATGGCTACACCTTC. Encoded protein: CASRQGGNYGYTF.

In its sample, this clone was seen a few times. The chain has TRBV14 and TRBJ1-2; D remains ambiguous. In germline, CDR1 is SGHDN, CDR2 FVKESK. Trimming cost V 2 bases and J 4 bases, with 8 bases left between them. The CDR3 extends over 13 amino acids. CDR3 amino acids: CASSQSRFYGYTF. CDR3 DNA sequence: TGTGCCAGCAGCCAAAGCCGGTTCTATGGCTACACCTTC.

V is TRBV5-1 and J is TRBJ2-3, with 10 bases that match TRBD1. Trimming removed 0 bases from V and 4 bases from J; junction bases left unmatched: 11. The V gene's germline CDR1 is SGHRS and CDR2 YFSETQ. The CDR3 has 18 amino acids. CDR3 in DNA: TGCGCCAGCAGCTTGGGTCGAGGTGACAGGGGGCCCGCAGATACGCAGTATTTT. It yields the protein CASSLGRGDRGPADTQYF.

In its sample, this clone was seen a few times. The J gene is TRBJ2-7, the V gene TRBV6-2 or TRBV6-3; a weak D match, TRBD2 (6 bases). V lost 5 bases to trimming and J lost 3 bases, with 20 bases between them. Germline V gene sequence: CDR1 MNHEY, CDR2 SVGEGT. This CDR3 comprises 16 residues. CDR3 bases: TGTGCCAGCAGTCGACCTATCGGAGGGCGAATCTACGAGCAGTACGTC. Encoded protein: CASSRPIGGRIYEQYV.

This chain connects TRBV3-1 (or the pseudogene TRBV3-2) to TRBJ2-7, with D maybe TRBD2 (6 bases). Germline V gene data show CDR1 as LGHDT and CDR2 as YNNKEL (reference sequence). V lost 4 bases and J lost 7, with 17 bases in between. The CDR3 loop spans 14 amino acids. CDR3 sequence: CASSLGLVSGEQYV. The CDR3 nucleotides are TGTGCCAGCAGCCTGGGACTCGTCTCTGGGGAGCAGTACGTC.

V is TRBV6-5 and J is TRBJ1-5; D is unclear. This CDR3 comprises 13 residues. Germline loops: CDR1 MNHEY, CDR2 SVGAGI. The V end was cut by 7 bases, the J end by 0 bases, with 7 bases between. CDR3 residues: CASTAGSNQPQHF. CDR3 nucleotide sequence: TGTGCCAGCACCGCGGGTAGCAATCAGCCCCAGCATTTT.

This clone was seen more than once but under ten times. The rearrangement joins TRBV7-3 to TRBJ2-2; D is undetermined. This CDR3 region has 16 residues. V was cut by 3 bases and J by 7 bases, with 18 bases left in between. CDR1 is SGHTA and CDR2 is FQGTGA in the germline V gene. This CDR3 is CASSLRSSFRGGELFF. DNA for the CDR3: TGTGCCAGCAGCTTGCGGTCAAGTTTTCGTGGCGGGGAGCTGTTTTTT.

The rearrangement links TRBV7-3 to TRBJ2-5; maybe TRBD1 (6 bases). Germline CDR1 is SGHTA and CDR2 is FQGTGA. V lost 6 bases and J 1 base, leaving 9 bases between the germline ends. The CDR3 is 13 residues long. This CDR3 is CASSGTPQETQYF. CDR3 nucleotides: TGTGCCAGCAGTGGGACACCCCAAGAGACCCAGTACTTC.

The V call is TRBV6-5, the J call TRBJ2-1; possibly TRBD1 or TRBD2 for D (5 bases each). This CDR3 contains 15 residues. From germline, CDR1 is MNHEY and CDR2 SVGAGI. The germline V and J ends were trimmed by 6 bases and 0 bases, with 12 bases remaining between them. The CDR3 is CASRRRESSYNEQFF. The CDR3 DNA follows: TGTGCCAGCAGGCGCAGGGAGAGCTCCTACAATGAGCAGTTCTTC.

In DNA, the CDR3 is TGTGCCAGCAGTCGGGACAGGGGGACATACGAGCAGTACGTC. Protein sequence: CASSRDRGTYEQYV. This chain links TRBV6-5 with TRBJ2-7; TRBD1 matches 11 bases. The V gene end was trimmed by 5 bases and the J gene end by 4 bases; junction bases not matched to a gene: 4. The CDR3 extends over 14 amino acids. Germline CDR1 is MNHEY and CDR2 is SVGAGI.

V gene TRBV24-1 combines with J gene TRBJ2-5; possibly TRBD2 for D (6 bases). V lost 9 bases and J 4 bases, leaving 14 bases between the germline ends. CDR1 and CDR2 from the germline V gene are KGHDR and SFDVKD. The length of the CDR3 is 13 residues. The CDR3 nucleotides read TGTGCCACCGCCGGGGGACGGGGAGAGACCCAGTACTTC. Translating gives CATAGGRGETQYF.

The rearrangement joins TRBV4-1 to TRBJ1-2; D unresolved. The CDR3 is 17 residues long. The germline V and J ends were trimmed by 0 bases and 5 bases, with 19 bases remaining between them. Germline CDR1 and CDR2: MGHRA and YSYEKL. The CDR3 DNA is TGCGCCAGCAGCCAAGATGAGGTTGGCGCCAACGCGTATGGCTACACCTTC. Translated: CASSQDEVGANAYGYTF.

The count of this clone is one. The chain carries TRBV3-1 (or the pseudogene TRBV3-2) and TRBJ1-1, with D perhaps TRBD1 (5 bases). CDR3 size: 14 residues. Looked up from germline, CDR1 is LGHDT and CDR2 is YNNKEL (reference sequence). Trimming stripped 6 bases from V and 7 bases from J, with 18 bases between. CDR3 nucleotide sequence: TGTGCCAGCAGAAAGTCGGGGCAGGGCTATGAAGCTTTCTTT. Its protein is CASRKSGQGYEAFF.

The chain uses TRBV5-1 and TRBJ1-1; D is perhaps TRBD1 (6 bases). V gave up 1 base and J gave up 1 base, with 11 bases separating them. CDR3 size: 15 residues. Germline CDR1 reads SGHRS; CDR2 reads YFSETQ. This chain's CDR3 is CASSLYLQGNTEAFF. The CDR3 bases are TGCGCCAGCAGCTTGTACTTACAGGGGAACACTGAAGCTTTCTTT.

The rearrangement links TRBV5-1 to TRBJ2-3; 7 bases agree with TRBD1. Germline CDR1 reads SGHRS; CDR2 reads YFSETQ. This CDR3 region has 14 residues. With 4 bases clipped from V and 2 bases from J, the junction kept 4 bases outside the gene matches. The CDR3 DNA sequence: TGCGCCAGCAGCATTGGACAGGCCACAGATACGCAGTATTTT. This encodes CASSIGQATDTQYF. The entire variable domain, with the rest obtained from reference TRBV5-1 and TRBJ2-3, is as follows: KAGVTQTPRYLIKTRGQQVTLSCSPISGHRSVSWYQQTPGQGLQFLFEYFSETQRNKGNFPGRFSGRQFSNSRSEMNVSTLELGDSALYLCASSIGQATDTQYFGPGTRLTVL.

The chain joins TRBV24-1 to TRBJ2-3, with a weak D call TRBD1 (6 bases). Germline V gene lookup returns CDR1 KGHDR and CDR2 SFDVKD. The V end was cut by 4 bases, the J end by 3 bases, with 13 bases between. CDR3 length equals 15 residues. The CDR3 sequence: CATSDPRGQTDTQYF. DNA of the CDR3: TGTGCCACCAGTGACCCCCGGGGACAAACAGATACGCAGTATTTT.

The V gene is TRBV11-1, the J gene TRBJ1-2; tentatively, D is TRBD1 (5 bases). CDR1 and CDR2 from the germline V gene are SGHAT and FQDESV (reference sequence). The CDR3 loop spans 13 amino acids. Trimming stripped 3 bases from V and 8 bases from J, with 13 bases between. The CDR3 is CASSFQGDGGYTF. DNA for the CDR3: TGTGCCAGCAGCTTTCAGGGTGACGGGGGCTACACCTTC.